The clone carrying this T cell receptor beta chain was observed a few times. Its antigen is currently unknown. Libraries were prepared by immunoSEQ multiplex PCR; TCRdb keeps only in-frame clonotypes and omits some of them. The sample carries about half a million clones, about four fifths recorded once. V gave up 4 bases and J gave up 4 bases, with 14 bases separating them. The CDR3 loop spans 14 amino acids. Germline V gives CDR1 SQVTM, CDR2 ANQGSEA. The data are from a study of shared clonotypes between healthy human individuals. Study results and caveats: Only blood was sampled, and tissue TCR repertoires likely differ from blood ones.

The donor cohort consisted entirely of Caucasian adults residing in Nashville, Tennessee. The J gene is TRBJ2-4, the V gene TRBV29-1; D remains unclear. Sequencing used PBMCs. The source of this sequence is a woman in her thirties or forties in good health. Some clones in this sample may be carry-over from other donors' samples. The CDR3 DNA sequence: TGCAGCGTTGTCTACACCTCGAGTAAAAACATTCAGTACTTC. This gives the protein CSVVYTSSKNIQYF.